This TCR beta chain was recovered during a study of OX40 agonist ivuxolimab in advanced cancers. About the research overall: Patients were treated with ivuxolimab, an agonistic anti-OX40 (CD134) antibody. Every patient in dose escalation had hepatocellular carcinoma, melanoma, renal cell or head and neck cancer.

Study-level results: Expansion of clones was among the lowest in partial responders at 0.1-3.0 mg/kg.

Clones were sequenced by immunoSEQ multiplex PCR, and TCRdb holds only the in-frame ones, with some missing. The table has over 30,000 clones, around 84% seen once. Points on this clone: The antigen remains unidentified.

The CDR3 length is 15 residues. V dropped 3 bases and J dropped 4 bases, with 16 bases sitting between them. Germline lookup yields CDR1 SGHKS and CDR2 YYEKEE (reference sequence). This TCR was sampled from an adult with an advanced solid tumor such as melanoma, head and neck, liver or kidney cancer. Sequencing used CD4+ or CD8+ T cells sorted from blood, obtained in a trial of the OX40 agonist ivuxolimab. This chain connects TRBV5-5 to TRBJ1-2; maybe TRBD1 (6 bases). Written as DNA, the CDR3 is TGTGCCAGCAGCTCCCTTAATACAGGGACCTATGGCTACACCTTC. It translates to CASSSLNTGTYGYTF.